Presented here are 24 T cell receptor beta chains from one specimen sequenced in a study of blood T cell repertoires in COVID-19 (dated by TCRdb to 2018 to 2021). The library was prepared using the immunoSEQ multiplex PCR assay. Held by TCRdb, this immuneACCESS table contains in-frame sequences only and omits some clones. Under half of the omission traces to an unresolved V gene where checked; the cause of the rest is unknown. The sample has hundreds of thousands of clones on record, more than 70% of them singletons. Jointly, the top ten make up more than 8% of the sample. The sample comprised peripheral blood. The source is a woman aged 45-65 years with acute or convalescent COVID-19.

The rearrangement links TRBV11-2 to TRBJ2-3; tentative D call: TRBD1 (6 bases). CDR1 is SGHAT and CDR2 is FQNNGV in the germline V gene. The CDR3 contains 14 residues. Trimming pared 6 bases from V and 1 base from J, leaving 11 bases between. The CDR3 DNA reads TGTGCCAGCAGTCTAGAGGGGGGCACAGATACGCAGTATTTT. Its protein product is CASSLEGGTDTQYF.

The V gene is TRBV12-3 or TRBV12-4, the J gene TRBJ2-2; possibly TRBD2 for D (6 bases). This CDR3 is built from 13 residues. Between the trimmed V and J ends, which lost 3 bases and 6 bases, there was a span of 8 bases. The CDR3 reads CASSFGGSGELFF. The DNA for the CDR3 is TGTGCCAGCAGTTTCGGGGGTTCCGGGGAGCTGTTTTTT.

The V call is TRBV29-1, the J call TRBJ2-3; 8 nucleotides line up with TRBD2. After removal of 4 bases from V and 1 base from J, the junction contained 4 bases not matched to a gene. CDR3 size: 14 residues. CDR1 is SQVTM, CDR2 ANQGSEA, per germline. This chain's CDR3 is CSVGASGRTDTQYF. The CDR3, as DNA: TGCAGCGTTGGCGCTAGCGGGCGCACAGATACGCAGTATTTT.

The chain couples TRBV24-1 to TRBJ1-1; 9 nucleotides match TRBD1. CDR3 length: 14 residues. Trimming took 6 bases from V and 3 from J; bases not matched to a gene: 4. From germline, CDR1 is KGHDR and CDR2 SFDVKD. The CDR3 DNA reads TGTGCCACCAGTCCCCGGGACAGGGACACTGAAGCTTTCTTT. Translated, it gives CATSPRDRDTEAFF.

This chain uses TRBV5-1 with TRBJ2-1; the match to TRBD2 covers 9 bases. This CDR3 has 17 residues. Trimming at V came to 0 bases and at J to 7 bases, leaving 11 bases not matched to a gene. Germline-derived CDR1 and CDR2 are SGHRS and YFSETQ. The CDR3 reads CASSLGGVAGDKNEQFF. CDR3 bases: TGCGCCAGCAGCTTGGGGGGTGTAGCGGGAGATAAGAATGAGCAGTTCTTC.

This clone was picked up one time. The chain is built from TRBV5-4 and TRBJ2-3; D is possibly TRBD2 (6 bases). Trimming shortened V by 5 bases and J by 5 bases, and 12 bases separated the two germline ends. The CDR3 contains 13 residues. Germline values: CDR1 SGHNT, CDR2 YYREEE (reference sequence). CDR3 amino acids: CASSRGDGDTQYF. CDR3 nucleotides: TGTGCCAGCAGTCGCGGGGACGGAGATACGCAGTATTTT.

The chain links TRBV5-1 to TRBJ1-6; TRBD1 matches 8 bases. This CDR3 is built from 16 residues. Trimming took 2 bases from V and 5 from J; bases not matched to a gene: 6. CDR1 is SGHRS, CDR2 YFSETQ, per germline. The CDR3 region is CASSFRGQRDNSPLHF. CDR3 sequence (DNA): TGCGCCAGCAGCTTCAGGGGGCAAAGAGATAATTCACCCCTCCACTTT.

The genes are TRBV5-1 and TRBJ2-5; 7 nucleotides agree with TRBD2. Per germline, CDR1 SGHRS and CDR2 YFSETQ. V shed 4 bases, J shed 5 bases, and the junction held 11 bases outside the gene matches. This CDR3 comprises 15 residues. CDR3 in DNA: TGCGCCAGCAGCCCAGGATTGGGGGGAGGGGAGACCCAGTACTTC. Its translation: CASSPGLGGGETQYF.

The chain employs TRBV6-1 and TRBJ2-7, with 9 bases lining up with TRBD2. The V segment lost 2 bases and the J segment 7 bases; nucleotides outside the gene matches: 15. This CDR3 comprises 17 residues. Germline CDR1 and CDR2: MNHNS and SASEGT. CDR3 DNA: TGTGCCAGCAGTGAAACCCCTCCTAGCGGGACCCCCTTTGAGCAGTACTTC. As protein: CASSETPPSGTPFEQYF.

The rearrangement joins TRBV28 to TRBJ1-2; a possible D gene is TRBD1 (6 bases). The CDR3 is made up of 15 amino acids. The V gene lost 7 bases and the J gene lost 8 bases, with 23 bases spanning the gap. Germline V gives CDR1 MDHEN, CDR2 SYDVKM. In DNA, the CDR3 is TGTGCCAGCACCATTCCCTGGGGAGACAGGCGAGGCTACACCTTC. Encoded protein: CASTIPWGDRRGYTF.

The J gene is TRBJ1-4, the V gene TRBV19; the D is unclear. V lost 5 bases and J lost 8, with 18 bases in between. CDR1 and CDR2 (germline): LNHDA, SQIVND (reference sequence). The CDR3 runs to 15 residues. In nucleotides, the CDR3 is TGTGCCAGTAGTGGAGACCTTAGACCGGAGGAAAAACTGTTTTTT. Translated: CASSGDLRPEEKLFF.

This chain links TRBV3-1 (or the pseudogene TRBV3-2) with TRBJ2-1, with 7 bases lining up with TRBD1. Losses at the gene ends were 0 bases for V and 8 bases for J; bases not matched to a gene: 10. The CDR3 is made up of 16 amino acids. Germline V gives CDR1 LGHDT, CDR2 YNNKEL (reference sequence). The CDR3 DNA sequence: TGTGCCAGCAGCCAAGATCTCGAGGGGGCGAGGTATGAGCAGTTCTTC. Its protein is CASSQDLEGARYEQFF.

The chain is built from TRBV10-3 and TRBJ1-2, with D tentatively TRBD1 (6 bases). The germline V gene encodes CDR1 ENHRY and CDR2 SYGVKD. The CDR3 is 14 amino acids. V was cut by 3 bases and J by 6 bases, with 14 bases left in between. The CDR3 sequence: CAISDLLRQDGYTF. In nucleotides, the CDR3 is TGTGCCATCAGTGACCTTCTCCGACAGGATGGCTACACCTTC.

Turning to this clone: The same CDR3 can be traced to other DNA sequences in this sample. The rearrangement links TRBV5-1 to TRBJ1-6; 7 nucleotides match TRBD1. V lost 4 bases and J lost 3; bases outside the gene matches: 7. Germline V CDR1 and CDR2: SGHRS, YFSETQ. The CDR3 sequence is 16 residues long. CDR3 DNA sequence: TGCGCCAGCAGCCCCGGGACAGAAATCTATAATTCACCCCTCCACTTT. Protein product: CASSPGTEIYNSPLHF.

The J gene is TRBJ2-3, the V gene TRBV7-9; no reliable D call. The CDR3 runs 15 residues. Deletions cut 4 bases from V and 1 base from J, with 12 bases between. The germline gives CDR1 SEHNR, CDR2 FQNEAQ (reference sequence). The CDR3: CASSSPGSGTDTQYF. Written as DNA, the CDR3 is TGTGCCAGCAGCTCCCCAGGCAGTGGCACAGATACGCAGTATTTT. Combining the CDR3 with reference TRBV7-9 and TRBJ2-3 gives the whole variable domain DTGVSQNPRHKITKRGQNVTFRCDPISEHNRLYWYRQTLGQGPEFLTYFQNEAQLEKSRLLSDRFSAERPKGSFSTLEIQRTEQGDSAMYLCASSSPGSGTDTQYFGPGTRLTVL.

This chain joins TRBV10-3 and TRBJ1-2, with a possible D match to TRBD1 (5 bases). The CDR3 is 15 amino acids. Germline assignment: CDR1 ENHRY and CDR2 SYGVKD. The ends were cut back, 3 bases at V and 8 bases at J, with 19 bases in the middle. Here the CDR3 DNA reads TGTGCCATCAGTGACCCGGGGGAGGGTACCGAAGGCTACACCTTC. Residues: CAISDPGEGTEGYTF.

The chain carries TRBV20-1 and TRBJ2-7, with 7 bases aligning to TRBD1. V shed 3 bases, J shed 1 base, and the junction held 9 bases outside the gene matches. CDR1 is DFQATT, CDR2 SNEGSKA, per germline (reference sequence). The CDR3 contains 15 residues. In DNA form, the CDR3 reads TGCAGTGCTAGTAGCCGGGACAGCCTTTCCTACGAGCAGTACTTC. Amino acid sequence: CSASSRDSLSYEQYF.

The chain uses TRBV14 and TRBJ2-6; D remains ambiguous. Trimming took 0 bases from V and 2 from J, leaving 8 bases between them. Germline V gene sequence: CDR1 SGHDN, CDR2 FVKESK. The CDR3 has 16 residues. As DNA, the CDR3 is TGTGCCAGCAGCCAAGAATTAGTAGCTGGGGCCAACGTCCTGACTTTC. Translation: CASSQELVAGANVLTF.

The DNA for the CDR3 is TGTGCCACCAGCAGAGAGTTAGCGGGAAGGCATGCAGATACGCAGTATTTT. Translating it yields CATSRELAGRHADTQYF. The gene calls are TRBV15 and TRBJ2-3, with TRBD2 matching 8 bases. The CDR3 contains 17 residues. Trimming cost V 0 bases and J 4 bases; bases outside gene matches: 9. Germline values: CDR1 LNHNV, CDR2 YYDKDF (reference sequence). The full variable domain, its missing parts supplied by reference TRBV15 and TRBJ2-3, is DAMVIQNPRYQVTQFGKPVTLSCSQTLNHNVMYWYQQKSSQAPKLLFHYYDKDFNNEADTPDNFQSRRPNTSFCFLDIRSPGLGDTAMYLCATSRELAGRHADTQYFGPGTRLTVL.

The chain carries TRBV6-5 and TRBJ1-2; D gene unclear. CDR1 and CDR2 (germline): MNHEY, SVGAGI. CDR3 size: 14 residues. Trimming took off 6 bases at V and 4 bases at J, with 15 bases between the two ends. The CDR3 here is CASSPVTGGYGYTF. CDR3 nucleotide sequence: TGTGCCAGCAGCCCCGTAACGGGTGGCTATGGCTACACCTTC.

This clone came up a few times. The gene calls are TRBV27 and TRBJ2-3; TRBD2 matches at 10 bases. The CDR3 totals 14 residues. Germline V CDR1 and CDR2: MNHEY, SMNVEV (reference sequence). The trim removed 5 bases at V and 11 bases at J, leaving 10 bases unmatched. The CDR3 sequence: CASSPSSLAGEQYF. CDR3 in DNA: TGTGCCAGCAGTCCTTCGTCCCTAGCGGGAGAGCAGTATTTT.

The gene calls are TRBV11-2 and TRBJ2-2; maybe TRBD2 (5 bases). V lost 7 bases and J 1 base, leaving 16 bases between the germline ends. Germline CDR1 SGHAT, CDR2 FQNNGV. The CDR3 spans 16 residues. CDR3 loop: CASTTPGIGNTGELFF. CDR3 DNA: TGTGCCAGCACCACCCCGGGAATAGGGAACACCGGGGAGCTGTTTTTT.

V usage is TRBV21-1 and J usage is TRBJ2-1; whether TRBD1, the table's D call, matches the DNA was not checked. TRBV21-1 is described as a pseudogene. The CDR3 is made up of 18 amino acids. The CDR3 here is CASSKTTGHPRTDNEQFF. The CDR3 DNA is TGTGCCAGCAGCAAAACGACGGGACACCCGAGGACGGACAATGAGCAGTTCTTC.

The rearrangement joins TRBV9 to TRBJ2-1, with D maybe TRBD2 (5 bases). The V end was cut by 0 bases, the J end by 0 bases, with 10 bases between. Germline loops: CDR1 SGDLS, CDR2 YYNGEE. CDR3 length: 16 residues. This CDR3 reads CASSVGGESSYNEQFF. The CDR3 DNA is TGTGCCAGCAGCGTAGGGGGAGAGTCCTCCTACAATGAGCAGTTCTTC.